The 28 T cell receptor beta chains listed next were all sequenced from one sample in a study of OX40 agonist ivuxolimab in advanced cancers. Assay used: immunoSEQ multiplex PCR; TCRdb lists only in-frame clones, some missing. The sample lists tens of thousands of clones; around 85% were seen once. Source: CD4+ or CD8+ T cells sorted from blood, taken in a trial of the OX40 agonist ivuxolimab. The receptors were sampled from an adult with an advanced solid tumor such as melanoma, head and neck, liver or kidney cancer.

This sequence joins TRBV7-8 and TRBJ2-1; D gene ambiguous. The CDR3 is made up of 13 amino acids. The V gene's germline CDR1 is SGHVS and CDR2 FQNEAQ. The V and J ends lost 0 bases and 7 bases respectively, with 7 bases between them. CDR3 loop: CASSLALFNEQFF. In DNA form, the CDR3 reads TGTGCCAGCAGCTTAGCCCTATTTAATGAGCAGTTCTTC. The full variable domain, rest sourced from reference TRBV7-8 and TRBJ2-1, is GAGVSQSPRYKVAKRGQDVALRCDPISGHVSLFWYQQALGQGPEFLTYFQNEAQLDKSGLPSDRFFAERPEGSVSTLKIQRTQQEDSAVYLCASSLALFNEQFFGPGTRLTVL.

This chain links TRBV7-8 with TRBJ2-7, with D possibly TRBD2 on 6 matching bases. The germline CDR1 and CDR2 sequences are SGHVS and FQNEAQ. Between the trimmed V and J ends, which lost 1 base and 3 bases, there was a span of 10 bases. The CDR3 has 14 amino acids. The CDR3 is CASSLGLGGYEQYF. CDR3 in DNA: TGTGCCAGCAGCTTAGGCTTGGGGGGCTACGAGCAGTACTTC.

The V and J genes are TRBV6-1 and TRBJ2-5; D gene uncertain. The end of the DNA fits TRBJ2-7 better, so the J call may be wrong. This CDR3 is built from 14 residues. Germline CDR1 and CDR2: MNHNS and SASEGT. CDR3 DNA sequence: TGTGCCAGCAGTGAAACAGTTAGGCTCTACGAGCAGTACTTC. Residues: CASSETVRLYEQYF.

This sequence joins TRBV28 and TRBJ1-1, with TRBD1 matching over 11 bases. CDR1 is MDHEN and CDR2 is SYDVKM in the germline V gene. The junction had 8 bases not matched to a gene; V was cut back by 5 bases and J by 6 bases. This CDR3 region has 15 residues. The CDR3 DNA follows: TGTGCCAGCAGTAGCGTGGGACAGGGGGTGCCTGAAGCTTTCTTT. Its protein is CASSSVGQGVPEAFF.

The chain combines TRBV25-1 with TRBJ2-7; the D is unclear. Germline CDR1 is MGHDK and CDR2 is SYGVNS. CDR3 length equals 15 residues. With 6 bases removed from V and 5 bases from J, the gap between germline ends came to 20 bases. This CDR3 reads CASSLGTGFSNEQYF. The CDR3 DNA follows: TGTGCCAGCAGCTTGGGTACCGGGTTTAGCAACGAGCAGTACTTC.

This clone was observed a single time. This sequence joins TRBV2 and TRBJ2-3, with 8 bases identical to TRBD2. Germline V gene sequence: CDR1 SNHLY, CDR2 FYNNEI. This CDR3 has 16 amino acids. V lost 6 bases to trimming and J lost 2 bases; unmatched junction nucleotides: 10. CDR3 in DNA: TGTGCCAGCAGGGGGTCAGCGGGGGACTACACAGATACGCAGTATTTT. The encoded protein is CASRGSAGDYTDTQYF. Full variable domain (remainder filled in from reference TRBV2 and TRBJ2-3): EPEVTQTPSHQVTQMGQEVILRCVPISNHLYFYWYRQILGQKVEFLVSFYNNEISEKSEIFDDQFSVERPDGSNFTLKIRSTKLEDSAMYFCASRGSAGDYTDTQYFGPGTRLTVL.

This chain uses TRBV7-6 with TRBJ2-2, with D tentatively TRBD2 (5 bases). V lost 11 bases and J 7 bases, leaving 11 bases between the germline ends. Germline CDR1 SGHVS, CDR2 FNYEAQ. This CDR3 region has 11 residues. The CDR3 DNA follows: TGTGCCGCACTAGGTGGCGGGGAGCTGTTTTTT. Translated: CAALGGGELFF. The full variable domain, its missing parts supplied by reference TRBV7-6 and TRBJ2-2, is GAGVSQSPRYKVTKRGQDVALRCDPISGHVSLYWYRQALGQGPEFLTYFNYEAQQDKSGLPNDRFSAERPEGSISTLTIQRTEQRDSAMYRCAALGGGELFFGEGSRLTVL.

This rearrangement joins TRBV6-1 to TRBJ2-7; D is possibly TRBD1 (5 bases). CDR3 length: 12 residues. The germline V gene has CDR1 MNHNS and CDR2 SASEGT. The V end lost 5 bases, the J end lost 3 bases, and 8 bases lay between the germline ends. Written as DNA, the CDR3 is TGTGCCAGCAGTTATACAGGCTACGAGCAGTACTTC. It encodes CASSYTGYEQYF.

The gene calls are TRBV7-9 and TRBJ1-4; 10 bases match TRBD1. From germline, CDR1 is SEHNR and CDR2 FQNEAQ (reference sequence). The V and J ends lost 5 bases and 8 bases, in that order; junction bases with no gene match: 11. The CDR3 sequence is 16 residues long. CDR3 in amino acids: CASSLRDRGTGEKLFF. The CDR3 region has the DNA TGTGCCAGCAGCCTCCGGGACAGGGGCACGGGAGAAAAACTGTTTTTT.

CDR3 nucleotides: TGTGCCAGCAGCCCGTGGACCTCCACAGATACGCAGTATTTT. Amino acid sequence: CASSPWTSTDTQYF. V and J are TRBV9 and TRBJ2-3; D remains ambiguous. CDR1 and CDR2 from the germline V gene are SGDLS and YYNGEE. Trimming removed 4 bases from V and 2 bases from J, with 11 bases in between. The CDR3 has 14 residues.

The chain is built from TRBV7-9 and TRBJ1-1; 8 nucleotides agree with TRBD1. The germline V gene has CDR1 SEHNR and CDR2 FQNEAQ (reference sequence). The length of the CDR3 is 16 residues. Trimming took 5 bases from V and 1 from J; bases not matched to a gene: 9. CDR3 loop: CASSPDRGSRNTEAFF. The CDR3 nucleotides read TGTGCCAGCAGCCCAGACAGGGGATCTCGGAACACTGAAGCTTTCTTT.

The CDR3 region is CASSLFRGAGDEQYF. CDR3 nucleotides: TGTGCCAGCAGTTTATTCAGGGGCGCCGGGGACGAGCAGTACTTC. V usage is TRBV28 and J usage is TRBJ2-7, with D maybe TRBD1 (6 bases). Between the trimmed V and J ends, which lost 1 base and 5 bases, there was a span of 15 bases. Germline V gives CDR1 MDHEN, CDR2 SYDVKM. This CDR3 is built from 15 residues.

The chain links TRBV6-1 to TRBJ2-7; no clear D. Germline V CDR1 and CDR2: MNHNS, SASEGT. Trimming took off 3 bases at V and 3 bases at J, with 18 bases between the two ends. The CDR3 is 16 amino acids. The CDR3 nucleotides read TGTGCCAGCAGTGACCTCGCCCCAACAGCCGGCTACGAGCAGTACTTC. Protein: CASSDLAPTAGYEQYF.

The chain combines TRBV20-1 with TRBJ2-5; the D is unclear. Germline V lookup: CDR1 DFQATT, CDR2 SNEGSKA (reference sequence). V shed 3 bases and J shed 0 bases, with 2 bases lying between them. The CDR3 sequence is 11 residues long. The CDR3 DNA reads as TGCAGTGCTAGGCACCAAGAGACCCAGTACTTC. This translates into CSARHQETQYF.

The genes are TRBV7-8 and TRBJ2-7, with D unresolved. Germline CDR1 is SGHVS and CDR2 is FQNEAQ. The ends were cut back, 5 bases at V and 2 bases at J, with 16 bases in the middle. This CDR3 region has 15 residues. The CDR3 loop is CASSGTQVIAYEQYF. The CDR3 DNA reads as TGTGCCAGCAGCGGCACGCAGGTAATCGCCTACGAGCAGTACTTC.

The rearrangement links TRBV11-2 to TRBJ1-2; a weak D match, TRBD1 (6 bases). This CDR3 spans 16 amino acids. From germline, CDR1 is SGHAT and CDR2 FQNNGV. V lost 6 bases to trimming and J lost 4 bases, with 21 bases between them. For the CDR3, the DNA is TGTGCCAGCAGACCTACGAACAGGGCCTCTGGCTATGGCTACACCTTC. This codes for CASRPTNRASGYGYTF.

The V call is TRBV29-1, the J call TRBJ2-7; no clear D. Trimming took off 4 bases at V and 2 bases at J, with 15 bases between the two ends. This CDR3 region has 14 residues. Germline V gene sequence: CDR1 SQVTM, CDR2 ANQGSEA. CDR3 region: CSVGGRRSPYEQYF. CDR3 in DNA: TGCAGCGTTGGTGGCCGAAGGTCTCCCTACGAGCAGTACTTC.

J is TRBJ1-1 and V is TRBV29-1, with 11 bases that match TRBD1. This CDR3 is 14 amino acids long. From germline, CDR1 is SQVTM and CDR2 ANQGSEA. The V gene end was trimmed by 6 bases and the J gene end by 4 bases; junction bases not matched to a gene: 7. CDR3 sequence: CSVVTGTGGTEAFF. The CDR3 coding sequence is TGCAGCGTGGTCACCGGGACAGGGGGCACTGAAGCTTTCTTT.

V is TRBV6-5 and J is TRBJ1-1, with D hard to call. The CDR3 contains 11 residues. The germline V and J ends were trimmed by 10 bases and 1 base, with 7 bases remaining between them. Germline CDR1 and CDR2: MNHEY and SVGAGI. The CDR3 here is CATGTNTEAFF. DNA for the CDR3: TGTGCCACAGGTACGAACACTGAAGCTTTCTTT.

The chain joins TRBV4-1 to TRBJ1-4; no firm D call. V was cut by 1 base and J by 3 bases, with 9 bases left in between. There are 15 residues in the CDR3. Germline CDR1 and CDR2: MGHRA and YSYEKL. The CDR3 DNA is TGCGCCAGCAGCCAAGTCCCGGGTCCTAATGAAAAACTGTTTTTT. Translation: CASSQVPGPNEKLFF.

The chain has TRBV16 and TRBJ2-7, with 8 positions matching TRBD2. The germline gives CDR1 KGHSY, CDR2 FQNENV. Trimming took 8 bases from V and 1 from J; bases not matched to a gene: 10. The CDR3 extends over 15 amino acids. For the CDR3, the DNA is TGTGCCAGCGCCCACCGGGCTAGCGGGTCCTACGAGCAGTACTTC. Translation: CASAHRASGSYEQYF.

The chain carries TRBV27 and TRBJ1-2; TRBD1 agrees at 9 bases. J was trimmed by 1 base and V by 5 bases; bases with no gene match: 8. The CDR3 runs to 16 residues. Germline CDR1 MNHEY, CDR2 SMNVEV (reference sequence). Written as DNA, the CDR3 is TGTGCCAGCAGTCTACAGGGGGCCCCTGATAACTATGGCTACACCTTC. It specifies CASSLQGAPDNYGYTF.

This chain uses TRBV4-1 with TRBJ1-3; D gene ambiguous. The CDR3 is 15 residues long. Germline V gives CDR1 MGHRA, CDR2 YSYEKL. The V and J ends lost 0 bases and 0 bases respectively, with 6 bases between them. In DNA, the CDR3 is TGCGCCAGCAGCCAAGATCCGCGCTCTGGAAACACCATATATTTT. It codes for CASSQDPRSGNTIYF.

The chain employs TRBV5-1 and TRBJ2-1; D is perhaps TRBD1 or TRBD2 (6 bases each). Germline assignment: CDR1 SGHRS and CDR2 YFSETQ. Trimming took 2 bases from V and 9 from J, leaving 27 bases between them. The CDR3 runs to 18 residues. This chain's CDR3 is CASSFSGAQGKDFVEQFF. The CDR3 nucleotides are TGCGCCAGCAGCTTCTCGGGAGCTCAGGGGAAGGACTTTGTTGAGCAGTTCTTC.

The rearrangement uses TRBV10-3 and TRBJ1-1; 7 positions agree with TRBD1. Looked up from germline, CDR1 is ENHRY and CDR2 is SYGVKD. CDR3 length: 15 amino acids. After removal of 2 bases from V and 5 bases from J, the junction contained 8 bases not matched to a gene. CDR3 nucleotide sequence: TGTGCCATCAGTGAGACGACAGGGTTGGGGACTGAAGCTTTCTTT. Amino acids: CAISETTGLGTEAFF.

This chain joins TRBV7-9 and TRBJ1-2; no reliable D call. Deletions cut 3 bases from V and 7 bases from J, with 6 bases between. Germline CDR1 reads SEHNR; CDR2 reads FQNEAQ (reference sequence). There are 11 residues in the CDR3. Written as DNA, the CDR3 is TGTGCCAGCAGCTTCGATCGTGGCTACACCTTC. Protein sequence: CASSFDRGYTF.

As regards this clone: Germline is not matched at one junction end, which may reflect a read error. The CDR3 is CASRGKRVDF. The CDR3 coding sequence is TGTGCCAGCAGGGGGAAGCGAGTGGACTTC. The rearrangement links TRBV2 to TRBJ2-4; D uncertain. The CDR3 runs to 10 residues. Germline CDR1 reads SNHLY; CDR2 reads FYNNEI.

There are a few counts of this clone. The genes are TRBV5-1 and TRBJ2-2; 7 nucleotides agree with TRBD2. The CDR3 extends over 15 amino acids. Germline V gives CDR1 SGHRS, CDR2 YFSETQ. Trimming at V came to 2 bases and at J to 2 bases, leaving 3 bases not matched to a gene. The CDR3 nucleotides read TGCGCCAGCAGCTTCCTAGCGGAAAACACCGGGGAGCTGTTTTTT. Amino acid sequence: CASSFLAENTGELFF.